These 9 T cell receptor beta chains came from one sample sequenced in a study of OX40 agonist ivuxolimab in advanced cancers. The receptor library was made with the immunoSEQ multiplex PCR assay. TCRdb took over this immuneACCESS table, retaining in-frame rearrangements with V and J assigned. Such tables are incomplete; in checked studies, under half of the missing clones stem from an unresolved V gene, and the remainder is unexplained. For this sample the table gives about 85,000 clones, of which about 86% were detected only once. Together, the top ten hold around 6.6% of the sample. This material consisted of CD4+ or CD8+ T cells sorted from blood, taken in a trial of the OX40 agonist ivuxolimab. The receptor set was obtained from an adult with an advanced solid tumor such as melanoma, head and neck, liver or kidney cancer.

The rearrangement joins TRBV19 to TRBJ2-1; no definite D call. The V gene lost 5 bases and the J gene lost 0 bases, with 11 bases spanning the gap. This CDR3 spans 15 amino acids. Germline V gene sequence: CDR1 LNHDA, CDR2 SQIVND (reference sequence). The chain's CDR3 is CASSPDSSSYNEQFF. CDR3 nucleotide sequence: TGTGCCAGTAGTCCTGACTCGAGCTCCTACAATGAGCAGTTCTTC. The variable domain in full, with the rest retrieved from reference TRBV19 and TRBJ2-1, is DGGITQSPKYLFRKEGQNVTLSCEQNLNHDAMYWYRQDPGQGLRLIYYSQIVNDFQKGDIAEGYSVSREKKESFPLTVTSAQKNPTAFYLCASSPDSSSYNEQFFGPGTRLTVL.

The chain has TRBV19 and TRBJ1-3; TRBD1 agrees at 8 bases. The CDR3 loop spans 17 amino acids. The germline V gene has CDR1 LNHDA and CDR2 SQIVND (reference sequence). After removal of 7 bases from V and 4 bases from J, the junction contained 15 bases not matched to a gene. CDR3 DNA sequence: TGTGCCAGTACCCAAAGATGGACAGGGCGAGGAGGAAACACCATATATTTT. Translation gives CASTQRWTGRGGNTIYF.

The V gene is TRBV5-1, the J gene TRBJ1-2, with TRBD1 matching 10 bases. Unmatched junction bases numbered 2, after V lost 4 bases and J lost 2 bases. In germline, CDR1 is SGHRS, CDR2 YFSETQ. The CDR3 is 14 residues long. The DNA of the CDR3 is TGCGCCAGCAGCGGACAGGGGGGCAACTATGGCTACACCTTC. This translates into CASSGQGGNYGYTF.

This chain connects TRBV7-2 to TRBJ2-7; maybe TRBD2 (5 bases). V gave up 5 bases and J gave up 2 bases, with 19 bases separating them. Germline V gives CDR1 SGHTA, CDR2 FQGNSA. CDR3 length: 16 amino acids. CDR3 sequence reads: CASSPTHTGRTYEQYF. The CDR3 bases are TGTGCCAGCAGCCCAACGCACACGGGGAGAACCTACGAGCAGTACTTC.

The chain links TRBV15 to TRBJ2-2; tentative D call: TRBD1 (5 bases). V was clipped by 0 bases and J by 5 bases, with 10 bases between them. CDR1 is LNHNV, CDR2 YYDKDF, per germline (reference sequence). The CDR3 runs 15 residues. The CDR3 sequence: CATSRDRARTGELFF. CDR3 coding DNA: TGTGCCACCAGCAGAGACAGGGCCCGAACCGGGGAGCTGTTTTTT.

V usage is TRBV19 and J usage is TRBJ2-7, with D uncertain. With 1 base removed from V and 3 bases from J, the gap between germline ends came to 10 bases. Germline CDR1 LNHDA, CDR2 SQIVND (reference sequence). This CDR3 is built from 14 residues. In DNA form, the CDR3 reads TGTGCCAGTAGTATAGCGGCGACCAACTACGAGCAGTACTTC. As protein: CASSIAATNYEQYF.

The chain employs TRBV7-2 and TRBJ2-7; a weak D match, TRBD1 (6 bases). The CDR3 loop spans 14 amino acids. The V and J ends lost 8 bases and 2 bases respectively, with 16 bases between them. Germline V lookup: CDR1 SGHTA, CDR2 FQGNSA. The CDR3 is CASSPGHPPYEQYV. CDR3 nucleotide sequence: TGTGCCAGCTCCCCGGGACACCCTCCCTACGAGCAGTACGTC.

The rearrangement links TRBV6-5 to TRBJ2-5; D gene ambiguous. The length of the CDR3 is 15 residues. In germline, CDR1 is MNHEY, CDR2 SVGAGI. V was cut by 7 bases and J by 0 bases, with 15 bases left in between. CDR3 residues: CASNPPAGNQETQYF. CDR3 DNA: TGTGCCAGCAACCCCCCAGCCGGCAACCAAGAGACCCAGTACTTC.

The rearrangement links TRBV5-5 to TRBJ2-7; D is unclear. The CDR3 runs to 12 residues. CDR1 and CDR2 (germline): SGHKS, YYEKEE (reference sequence). V lost 1 base and J 3 bases, leaving 5 bases between the germline ends. CDR3 region: CASSLWDYEQYV. The CDR3 region has the DNA TGTGCCAGCAGCTTGTGGGACTACGAGCAGTACGTC.